What follows are 25 T cell receptor beta chains derived from one specimen sequenced in a study of cytomegalovirus exposure and HLA in healthy donors. The PCR employed 60 Vbeta primers together with 13 Jbeta primers. Repertoires were generated with immunoSEQ multiplex PCR, while TCRdb's copy carries only in-frame clones and drops some. The data hold some 180,000 clones, with around four fifths observed a single time. The sample consisted of PBMCs. The origin of the receptors is a woman aged 30 to 39 in good health and CMV-seronegative.

The chain links TRBV28 to TRBJ1-2, with D perhaps TRBD1 (5 bases). V gave up 4 bases and J gave up 7 bases, with 16 bases separating them. The CDR3 has 14 residues. Germline V lookup: CDR1 MDHEN, CDR2 SYDVKM. The CDR3 loop reads CASSSRAWLGGYTF. The CDR3 nucleotides are TGTGCCAGCAGTTCCAGGGCTTGGCTTGGTGGCTACACCTTC.

V gene TRBV4-1 combines with J gene TRBJ1-5; D remains unclear. The CDR3 is 14 amino acids. The V end was cut by 5 bases, the J end by 7 bases, with 15 bases between. Germline CDR1 reads MGHRA; CDR2 reads YSYEKL. CDR3 sequence (DNA): TGCGCCAGCAGCGCCCTCGGGTCAAGCCAGCCCCAGCATTTT. This gives the protein CASSALGSSQPQHF.

The V gene is TRBV6-1, the J gene TRBJ1-1, with 7 positions matching TRBD1. This CDR3 spans 15 amino acids. The V segment lost 2 bases and the J segment 3 bases; nucleotides outside the gene matches: 6. Germline CDR1 and CDR2: MNHNS and SASEGT. CDR3: CASSEHRGRDTEAFF. CDR3 in DNA: TGTGCCAGCAGTGAACACAGGGGAAGGGACACTGAAGCTTTCTTT.

The chain recombines TRBV29-1 with TRBJ2-3; 7 bases map to TRBD2. The CDR3 runs to 15 residues. Trimming at V came to 4 bases and at J to 0 bases, leaving 7 bases not matched to a gene. Germline values: CDR1 SQVTM, CDR2 ANQGSEA. This CDR3 is CSVARGGSSTDTQYF. The CDR3 DNA follows: TGCAGCGTTGCACGCGGGGGATCTAGCACAGATACGCAGTATTTT.

This clone has a handful of counts. V is TRBV7-2 and J is TRBJ2-5; 15 nucleotides match TRBD2. The length of the CDR3 is 17 residues. After removal of 5 bases from V and 4 bases from J, the junction contained 8 bases not matched to a gene. Per germline, CDR1 SGHTA and CDR2 FQGNSA. The CDR3 coding sequence is TGTGCCAGCAGCCGGACTAGCGGGGGGGCGGGTTTAGAGACCCAGTACTTC. It translates to CASSRTSGGAGLETQYF.

The chain is built from TRBV5-1 and TRBJ2-3, with D uncertain. CDR3 size: 15 residues. Per germline, CDR1 SGHRS and CDR2 YFSETQ. V was pared by 4 bases and J by 2 bases, with 14 bases between. The CDR3 nucleotides read TGCGCCAGCAGCCAAGACCCGACTTCCACAGATACGCAGTATTTT. It translates to CASSQDPTSTDTQYF.

The chain uses TRBV29-1 and TRBJ2-5; TRBD2 matches at 7 bases. CDR3 length: 12 residues. CDR1 is SQVTM, CDR2 ANQGSEA, per germline. The trim removed 5 bases at V and 3 bases at J, leaving 3 bases unmatched. This CDR3 reads CSVLSGEETQYF. The CDR3 region has the DNA TGCAGCGTTTTAAGCGGGGAAGAGACCCAGTACTTC.

The chain couples TRBV30 to TRBJ1-1; D remains ambiguous. The germline CDR1 and CDR2 sequences are GTSNPN and SVGIG (reference sequence). V gave up 0 bases and J gave up 13 bases, with 21 bases separating them. The CDR3 extends over 14 amino acids. The CDR3 coding sequence is TGTGCCTGGAGTGTACCCAGGCTCAGTCCATATGTTTTCTTT. This codes for CAWSVPRLSPYVFF.

J is TRBJ1-6 and V is TRBV6-5; no clear D. There are 13 residues in the CDR3. Germline-derived CDR1 and CDR2 are MNHEY and SVGAGI. The V and J ends lost 0 bases and 8 bases respectively, with 5 bases between them. The CDR3 DNA follows: TGTGCCAGCAGTTACTCAGAGGATTCACCCCTCCACTTT. This sequence encodes CASSYSEDSPLHF.

CDR3 nucleotides: TGTGCCAGCTCACCACCCTTCAGTACGGGAAACACTGAAGCTTTCTTT. This codes for CASSPPFSTGNTEAFF. The J gene is TRBJ1-1, the V gene TRBV18; D gene uncertain. Germline V gene sequence: CDR1 KGHSH, CDR2 LQKENI. The CDR3 sequence is 16 residues long. V lost 0 bases to trimming and J lost 2 bases, with 13 bases between them. Combining the CDR3 with reference TRBV18 and TRBJ1-1 gives the whole variable domain NAGVMQNPRHLVRRRGQEARLRCSPMKGHSHVYWYRQLPEEGLKFMVYLQKENIIDESGMPKERFSAEFPKEGPSILRIQQVVRGDSAAYFCASSPPFSTGNTEAFFGQGTRLTVV.

The chain carries TRBV7-9 and TRBJ2-7; 8 bases map to TRBD2. V shed 3 bases and J 2 bases; nucleotides not matched to a gene: 12. CDR3 length: 17 amino acids. CDR1 and CDR2 (germline): SEHNR, FQNEAQ (reference sequence). This CDR3 is CASSLAGGRWETYEQYF. The CDR3 DNA sequence: TGTGCCAGCAGCTTGGCGGGGGGTAGATGGGAAACCTACGAGCAGTACTTC. The full variable domain, with the rest looked up from reference TRBV7-9 and TRBJ2-7, is DTGVSQNPRHKITKRGQNVTFRCDPISEHNRLYWYRQTLGQGPEFLTYFQNEAQLEKSRLLSDRFSAERPKGSFSTLEIQRTEQGDSAMYLCASSLAGGRWETYEQYFGPGTRLTVT.

This chain connects TRBV18 to TRBJ1-6, with TRBD1 as a possible D gene (5 bases). Trimming took 2 bases from V and 0 from J, leaving 8 bases between them. Germline values: CDR1 KGHSH, CDR2 LQKENI. The CDR3 contains 16 residues. CDR3 sequence: CASSPRTNSYNSPLHF. As DNA, the CDR3 is TGTGCCAGCTCACCAAGGACAAACTCCTATAATTCACCCCTCCACTTT.

This rearrangement joins TRBV6-1 to TRBJ2-2; the match to TRBD2 covers 10 bases. This CDR3 is built from 18 residues. Unmatched junction bases numbered 14, after V lost 4 bases and J lost 6 bases. Germline V gene data show CDR1 as MNHNS and CDR2 as SASEGT. In DNA, the CDR3 is TGTGCCAGCAGTGGGAGGGTTAGCGGGGGGATCTTGGCCGGGGAGCTGTTTTTT. This gives the protein CASSGRVSGGILAGELFF.

This chain joins TRBV30 and TRBJ1-5; D is perhaps TRBD1 (5 bases). The germline V gene has CDR1 GTSNPN and CDR2 SVGIG (reference sequence). The CDR3 spans 12 residues. V was shortened by 3 bases and J by 11 bases, with 14 bases between the two germline ends. CDR3 sequence: CAWREGRGSQHF. For the CDR3, the DNA is TGTGCCTGGAGGGAGGGGCGGGGGTCCCAGCATTTT.

This clone came up a few times. The CDR3 protein is CASSPGTLGWDEQFF. DNA for the CDR3: TGTGCCAGCAGTCCCGGGACACTTGGTTGGGATGAGCAGTTCTTC. The rearrangement uses TRBV6-5 and TRBJ2-1; possible D gene TRBD1, 6 bases. Germline lookup yields CDR1 MNHEY and CDR2 SVGAGI. The V gene lost 5 bases and the J gene lost 8 bases, with 19 bases spanning the gap. The CDR3 is 15 amino acids.

The V gene is TRBV9, the J gene TRBJ2-4; 7 bases line up with TRBD1. The J segment lost 8 bases and the V segment lost 4 bases, leaving 9 bases of the junction unmatched. This CDR3 region has 14 residues. Germline lookup yields CDR1 SGDLS and CDR2 YYNGEE. CDR3 sequence: CASSRGHGVDIQYF. CDR3 nucleotides: TGTGCCAGCAGCAGGGGGCATGGTGTAGACATTCAGTACTTC.

The chain uses TRBV5-4 and TRBJ2-7; 9 positions agree with TRBD1. The germline CDR1 and CDR2 sequences are SGHNT and YYREEE (reference sequence). The V segment lost 5 bases and the J segment 6 bases; nucleotides outside the gene matches: 9. The CDR3 runs 14 residues. The CDR3 loop is CASSRPGQGSEQYF. Here the CDR3 DNA reads TGTGCCAGCAGTCGACCGGGACAGGGTTCCGAGCAGTACTTC.

This clone was observed a handful of times. V usage is TRBV6-1 and J usage is TRBJ1-2; possible D gene TRBD1, 5 bases. Germline assignment: CDR1 MNHNS and CDR2 SASEGT. V was trimmed by 4 bases and J by 2 bases, leaving 11 bases between them. The CDR3 loop spans 14 amino acids. The CDR3 nucleotides are TGTGCCAGCAGTGCCGCGACAGAAAACTATGGCTACACCTTC. Translation: CASSAATENYGYTF.

The CDR3 nucleotides are TGTGCCAGCAGCTCGATAAGAGGGGAAAAACTGTTTTTT. It is translated as CASSSIRGEKLFF. The chain is built from TRBV7-9 and TRBJ1-4; D is unclear. The V end lost 4 bases, the J end lost 8 bases, and 11 bases lay between the germline ends. Germline-derived CDR1 and CDR2 are SEHNR and FQNEAQ (reference sequence). This CDR3 contains 13 residues. Full variable domain (outside the CDR3, taken from reference TRBV7-9 and TRBJ1-4): DTGVSQNPRHKITKRGQNVTFRCDPISEHNRLYWYRQTLGQGPEFLTYFQNEAQLEKSRLLSDRFSAERPKGSFSTLEIQRTEQGDSAMYLCASSSIRGEKLFFGSGTQLSVL.

CDR3 region: CASSSQGYEQYF. For the CDR3, the DNA is TGTGCCAGCAGCTCTCAGGGTTACGAGCAGTACTTC. The chain carries TRBV7-2 and TRBJ2-7, with TRBD1 as a possible D gene (5 bases). V was cut by 4 bases and J by 4 bases, with 8 bases left in between. Germline-derived CDR1 and CDR2 are SGHTA and FQGNSA. This CDR3 spans 12 amino acids.

The chain carries TRBV25-1 and TRBJ1-4; the D is unclear. CDR3 length: 14 residues. Germline V gene lookup returns CDR1 MGHDK and CDR2 SYGVNS. Trimming stripped 6 bases from V and 8 bases from J, with 16 bases between. CDR3: CASRAPGLGEKLFF. The CDR3 region has the DNA TGTGCCAGCAGGGCCCCGGGATTGGGAGAAAAACTGTTTTTT. The full variable domain, with the rest looked up from reference TRBV25-1 and TRBJ1-4, is EADIYQTPRYLVIGTGKKITLECSQTMGHDKMYWYQQDPGMELHLIHYSYGVNSTEKGDLSSESTVSRIRTEHFPLTLESARPSHTSQYLCASRAPGLGEKLFFGSGTQLSVL.

This clone was detected a few times. The rearrangement joins TRBV27 to TRBJ2-7; possible D gene TRBD1, 6 bases. This CDR3 spans 12 amino acids. In germline, CDR1 is MNHEY, CDR2 SMNVEV (reference sequence). With 1 base removed from V and 6 bases from J, the gap between germline ends came to 7 bases. The CDR3 DNA sequence: TGTGCCAGCAGTTTATGGGGGCGCGAGCAGTACTTC. Protein: CASSLWGREQYF.

The rearrangement joins TRBV9 to TRBJ2-3; the D is unclear. Germline V gene sequence: CDR1 SGDLS, CDR2 YYNGEE. V gave up 4 bases and J gave up 4 bases, with 7 bases separating them. CDR3 length: 12 residues. The DNA for the CDR3 is TGTGCCAGCAGCCTACCCGCAGATACGCAGTATTTT. Translating gives CASSLPADTQYF.

The rearrangement links TRBV4-1 to TRBJ1-2; 10 bases map to TRBD1. The germline V gene encodes CDR1 MGHRA and CDR2 YSYEKL. CDR3 size: 14 residues. V lost 4 bases to trimming and J lost 3 bases; unmatched junction nucleotides: 2. The DNA of the CDR3 is TGCGCCAGCAGCCCTGGGACAGGGGACTATGGCTACACCTTC. This gives the protein CASSPGTGDYGYTF.

This rearrangement joins TRBV9 to TRBJ2-6; 8 bases agree with TRBD1. Germline-derived CDR1 and CDR2 are SGDLS and YYNGEE. The CDR3 runs 18 residues. V lost 3 bases and J lost 1; bases outside the gene matches: 9. CDR3 amino acids: CASSGRVDRASGANVLTF. In DNA, the CDR3 is TGTGCCAGCAGCGGAAGGGTGGACAGGGCTTCTGGGGCCAACGTCCTGACTTTC.